This TCR beta chain was captured by sequencing in a study of T cell responses to AZD1222 COVID-19 vaccine. Study-wide findings and caveats: Spike regions recognized by vaccine-associated CD4 TCRs spanned the protein, led by 160-218 and 743-854. Baseline seropositivity characterized only 5 to 7 AZD1222 recipients. Females made up more of the donors, who were largely white British, and clonal diversity may have come out too low. All repertoire sampling was performed exclusively after the peak T cell response.

On this clone itself: No antigen is known for it.

Profiled with immunoSEQ multiplex PCR; TCRdb holds only in-frame clones, not every one. This table holds approximately 100,000 clones, 85% to 90% found once. Germline V lookup: CDR1 SGHRS, CDR2 YFSETQ. The CDR3 consists of 13 residues. V gave up 4 bases and J gave up 4 bases, with 11 bases separating them. This clonotype was sampled from an adult in good health. The sample here was peripheral blood, taken on day 0 of AZD1222 vaccination. V and J are TRBV5-1 and TRBJ2-5; D gene ambiguous. DNA for the CDR3: TGCGCCAGCAGCCGGGCGGACCTAGAGACCCAGTACTTC. It encodes CASSRADLETQYF. Full variable domain (remainder filled in from reference TRBV5-1 and TRBJ2-5): KAGVTQTPRYLIKTRGQQVTLSCSPISGHRSVSWYQQTPGQGLQFLFEYFSETQRNKGNFPGRFSGRQFSNSRSEMNVSTLELGDSALYLCASSRADLETQYFGPGTRLLVL.